This is a list of T cell receptor beta chains from one sample in a study of T-cell reconstitution after alpha-beta-depleted transplantation in children. TCRdb reprocessed the PCR reads via MiXCR and lists one record per CDR3 protein. The sample includes 750,000 to 950,000 distinct CDR3 sequences, roughly 15% seen only once; the top ten take 5%. This specimen consisted of PBMCs, mostly from graft donor cells, obtained 360 days after TCRalphabeta/CD19-depleted stem cell transplant. The receptors stem from a male patient under 18 who had a stem cell transplant for acute lymphoblastic leukemia, so the T cells may come from the graft donor. Both conserved end residues are part of each CDR3. Each record gives: V gene, clone size, J gene, D gene, CDR3 DNA, CDR3 protein. D genes are given only for firm matches. Clone size appears in some rows only: once, few, many, or a class for an expanded clone.

>TRBV5-1|few|TRBJ2-7|TRBD2
TGCGCCAGCAGCTTGACTAGCGCAGGTTACGAGCAGTACTTC
CASSLTSAGYEQYF
>TRBV5-1|NA|TRBJ2-2|NA
TGCGCCAGCAGCTTGGCACGGGCCGTTGGGGAAACCGGGGAGCTGTTTTTT
CASSLARAVGETGELFF
>TRBV20-1|NA|TRBJ1-5|NA
TGCAGTGCTAGAGATCCCCGAGGGGCAGGACAGCCCCAGCATTTT
CSARDPRGAGQPQHF
>TRBV5-1|NA|TRBJ2-6|NA
TGCGCCAGCAGCTCGATTTACTCCGGGGGCGTTGGGGCCAACGTCCTGACTTTC
CASSSIYSGGVGANVLTF
>TRBV19|few|TRBJ2-7|TRBD2
TGTGCCAGTAGTATTCGGGAGGTTGCCTACGAGCAGTACTTC
CASSIREVAYEQYF
>TRBV20-1|NA|TRBJ2-1|TRBD2
TGCAGTGCTAGAAACTCTAGCGGCATCTACAATGAGCAGTTCTTC
CSARNSSGIYNEQFF
>TRBV29-1|NA|TRBJ2-1|NA
TGCAGCGTTGAACAAGCGGTGTCCTACAATGAGCAGTTCTTC
CSVEQAVSYNEQFF
>TRBV12-3/TRBV12-4|NA|TRBJ2-7|NA
TGTGCCAGCGGACGCCCCTCTCGCCGGGGCTACGAGCAGTACTTC
CASGRPSRRGYEQYF
>TRBV9|many|TRBJ2-1|TRBD2
TGTGCCAGCAGCTCCTTAGCGGGTACCCGATCCTACAATGAGCAGTTCTTC
CASSSLAGTRSYNEQFF
>TRBV9|NA|TRBJ2-3|NA
TGTGCCAGCAGCGTAGGGGGCCGGCTTCCCAAAAGCACAGATACGCAGTATTTT
CASSVGGRLPKSTDTQYF
>TRBV4-1|few|TRBJ2-5|TRBD2
TGCGCCAGCAGCCCAGAACTAGCGGGAATACAAGAGACCCAGTACTTC
CASSPELAGIQETQYF
>TRBV15|NA|TRBJ2-3|NA
TGTGCCACCTCACAATTCGGGGATACGCAGTATTTT
CATSQFGDTQYF
>TRBV6-2/TRBV6-3|NA|TRBJ2-7|NA
TGTGCCAGCAGTTGGTCCAACTCCTACGAGCAGTACTTC
CASSWSNSYEQYF
>TRBV10-3|many|TRBJ2-7|NA
TGTGCCATCTCCTTTTCCACCAACTACGAGCAGTACTTC
CAISFSTNYEQYF
>TRBV7-8|many|TRBJ2-7|NA
TGTGCCAGCAGCCTACAGGGGGGGTCCTACGAGCAGTACTTC
CASSLQGGSYEQYF
>TRBV4-1|many|TRBJ2-2|NA
TGCGCCAGCAGCCAAGAGGGCAGTTACGGGGAGCTGTTTTTT
CASSQEGSYGELFF
>TRBV5-6|NA|TRBJ2-7|NA
TGTGCCAGCAGCGCGGACAGATACGAGCAGTACTTC
CASSADRYEQYF
>TRBV7-8|few|TRBJ1-2|NA
TGTGCCAGCAGCTTAGATGGGGTAACGGGCTACACCTTC
CASSLDGVTGYTF
>TRBV5-5|few|TRBJ2-1|NA
TGTGCCAGCAGCTTCCTTATATATGAGCAGTTCTTC
CASSFLIYEQFF
>TRBV29-1|NA|TRBJ2-7|NA
TGCAGCGTTTTCAACGTAAGGGGGACCTACGAGCAGTACTTC
CSVFNVRGTYEQYF
>TRBV3-1|NA|TRBJ2-2|NA
TGTGCCAGCAGCCAAGATACAGTCTTAGGCGGGGAGCTGTTTTTT
CASSQDTVLGGELFF
>TRBV12-3/TRBV12-4|NA|TRBJ2-1|NA
TGTGCCAGCAGTTTGAGACTGGACTTTGGTGAGCAGTTCTTC
CASSLRLDFGEQFF
>TRBV9|few|TRBJ2-2|NA
TGTGCCAGCAGCGGACAGGTTTCTGACACCGGGGAGCTGTTTTTT
CASSGQVSDTGELFF
>TRBV12-3/TRBV12-4|few|TRBJ1-4|NA
TGTGCCAGCGGAGGGGGGCCCCTTGCACCTAATGAAAAACTGTTTTTT
CASGGGPLAPNEKLFF
>TRBV5-5|NA|TRBJ2-1|NA
TGTGCCAGTCACTTCCTGGGGGCCCTCAATGAGCGGTTCTTC
CASHFLGALNERFF
>TRBV12-3/TRBV12-4|few|TRBJ2-7|NA
TGTGCCAGCAGTCTCCAAATCACCTACTACGAGCAGTACTTC
CASSLQITYYEQYF
>TRBV2|many|TRBJ2-6|NA
TGTGCCAGCAGAGATTCATTGAGCTCTGGGGCCAACGTCCTGACTTTC
CASRDSLSSGANVLTF
>TRBV19|few|TRBJ2-7|NA
TGTGCCAGTAGGGACGAGCTCTACGAGCAGTACTTC
CASRDELYEQYF